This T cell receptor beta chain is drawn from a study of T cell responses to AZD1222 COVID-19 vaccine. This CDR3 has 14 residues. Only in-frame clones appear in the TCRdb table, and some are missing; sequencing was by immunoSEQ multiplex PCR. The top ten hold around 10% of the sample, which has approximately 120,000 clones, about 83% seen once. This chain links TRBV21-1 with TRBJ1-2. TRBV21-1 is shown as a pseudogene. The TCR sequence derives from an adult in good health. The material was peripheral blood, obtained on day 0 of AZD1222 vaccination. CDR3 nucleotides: TGTGCCAGCAGCTCATGTCGGGGGAACTATGGCTACACCTTC. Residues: CASSSCRGNYGYTF.